One sample yielded the 15 T cell receptor beta chains listed below, sequenced in a study of response to subunit inactivated influenza vaccine. TCRdb ran MiXCR on the RT-PCR reads and lists one entry per CDR3 protein. Among fewer than 550,000 distinct CDR3 sequences, 25% were seen once, and the ten largest hold approximately 1.9%. The starting material was CD4+ T cells sorted from PBMCs, obtained roughly 5 days after vaccination. The receptors derive from a man aged 50 to 60 who received an inactivated influenza vaccine.

This chain links TRBV20-1 with TRBJ1-2; 12 bases match TRBD1. This CDR3 has 18 residues. The J segment lost 4 bases and the V segment lost 5 bases, leaving 17 bases of the junction unmatched. The germline V gene has CDR1 DFQATT and CDR2 SNEGSKA (reference sequence). The CDR3 protein is CSASYSPGQGARVYGYTF. The CDR3 DNA sequence: TGCAGTGCTTCCTACTCTCCGGGACAGGGGGCGCGAGTCTATGGCTACACCTTC.

This clonotype was found a few times. The chain combines TRBV9 with TRBJ1-2, with 9 nucleotides matching TRBD1. Germline V gene sequence: CDR1 SGDLS, CDR2 YYNGEE. The CDR3 is made up of 15 amino acids. Unmatched junction bases numbered 8, after V lost 4 bases and J lost 4 bases. The CDR3 DNA is TGTGCCAGCAGCCCCGGGACAGGGAAGGCCTATGGCTACACCTTC. Translating gives CASSPGTGKAYGYTF.

This clonotype has just a few counts. The rearrangement links TRBV4-2 to TRBJ2-1; TRBD1 matches at 7 bases. Germline assignment: CDR1 LGHNA and CDR2 YNFKEQ. The junction had 0 bases not matched to a gene; V was cut back by 3 bases and J by 1 base. The CDR3 contains 14 residues. CDR3 residues: CASSQDRSYNEQFF. DNA for the CDR3: TGTGCCAGCAGCCAGGACAGGTCCTACAATGAGCAGTTCTTC.

This chain connects TRBV4-1 to TRBJ2-1; 9 bases map to TRBD1. V lost 0 bases to trimming and J lost 4 bases; unmatched junction nucleotides: 10. Germline V gene sequence: CDR1 MGHRA, CDR2 YSYEKL. CDR3 length: 18 residues. CDR3 sequence (DNA): TGCGCCAGCAGCCAAGATCCTTTTAGGACAGGGGTATACAATGAGCAGTTCTTC. It translates to CASSQDPFRTGVYNEQFF.

This clonotype was seen ten or more times. J is TRBJ2-5 and V is TRBV20-1, with D possibly matching TRBD2 (6 bases). V lost 0 bases and J lost 5, with 16 bases in between. This CDR3 comprises 15 residues. In germline, CDR1 is DFQATT, CDR2 SNEGSKA (reference sequence). This chain's CDR3 is CSARDLTSSVETQYF. CDR3 DNA sequence: TGCAGTGCTAGAGACCTTACTAGCTCCGTCGAGACCCAGTACTTC.

This chain connects TRBV20-1 to TRBJ2-1; D might be TRBD1 or TRBD2, each matching 5 bases. The CDR3 extends over 17 amino acids. Germline loops: CDR1 DFQATT, CDR2 SNEGSKA (reference sequence). The V end was cut by 0 bases, the J end by 4 bases, with 19 bases between. The CDR3 region has the DNA TGCAGTGCTAGAGATCTGAATAAGAGGGGCAGTTACAATGAGCAGTTCTTC. It yields the protein CSARDLNKRGSYNEQFF.

Worth noting for this clonotype: The junction departs from the called germline gene at one end, perhaps through a read error. The chain has TRBV7-7 and TRBJ2-5; 11 nucleotides agree with TRBD2. The CDR3 runs to 14 residues. From germline, CDR1 is SSHAT and CDR2 FNYEAQ (reference sequence). CDR3 amino acids: CASSPGLAAETQYF. In DNA, the CDR3 is TGTGCTAGCAGCCCGGGACTAGCGGCGGAGACCCAGTACTTC.

This clonotype was counted only a few times. The chain couples TRBV4-2 to TRBJ1-2; D remains unclear. The germline gives CDR1 LGHNA, CDR2 YNFKEQ. V lost 0 bases and J 8 bases, leaving 10 bases between the germline ends. The CDR3 has 13 residues. The CDR3 bases are TGTGCCAGCAGCCAAGATGTTGATGAGGGCTACACCTTC. This sequence encodes CASSQDVDEGYTF.

The chain joins TRBV7-6 to TRBJ2-3; tentatively, D is TRBD1 (5 bases). Per the germline V gene, CDR1 is SGHVS and CDR2 is FNYEAQ. The CDR3 covers 14 residues. The ends were cut back, 7 bases at V and 2 bases at J, with 13 bases in the middle. CDR3 residues: CASTQGAFTDTQYF. For the CDR3, the DNA is TGTGCCAGCACTCAGGGCGCGTTCACAGATACGCAGTATTTT. Complete variable domain (other parts from reference TRBV7-6 and TRBJ2-3): GAGVSQSPRYKVTKRGQDVALRCDPISGHVSLYWYRQALGQGPEFLTYFNYEAQQDKSGLPNDRFSAERPEGSISTLTIQRTEQRDSAMYRCASTQGAFTDTQYFGPGTRLTVL.

This clonotype was seen ten or more times. The V and J genes are TRBV5-1 and TRBJ2-1, with 9 bases that match TRBD1. Germline lookup yields CDR1 SGHRS and CDR2 YFSETQ. V dropped 2 bases and J dropped 6; count of bases not matched to a gene: 6. This CDR3 region has 15 residues. The CDR3 reads CASSLLQGAGNEQFF. CDR3 nucleotide sequence: TGCGCCAGCAGCTTATTACAGGGGGCCGGCAATGAGCAGTTCTTC.

The chain is built from TRBV10-3 and TRBJ2-7; D not certain. V was clipped by 2 bases and J by 3 bases, with 8 bases between them. This CDR3 is 13 amino acids long. Germline V gene sequence: CDR1 ENHRY, CDR2 SYGVKD. CDR3 in amino acids: CAISERPSYEQYF. CDR3 sequence (DNA): TGTGCCATCAGTGAGCGTCCGAGCTACGAGCAGTACTTC.

The chain combines TRBV7-2 with TRBJ2-1, with TRBD2 as a possible D gene (6 bases). Germline CDR1 reads SGHTA; CDR2 reads FQGNSA. The V end lost 1 base, the J end lost 8 bases, and 12 bases lay between the germline ends. The CDR3 is made up of 14 amino acids. Here the CDR3 DNA reads TGTGCCAGCAGCTTAGTACGTCCGGGGGATGAGCAGTTCTTC. Translated: CASSLVRPGDEQFF.

The V and J genes are TRBV20-1 and TRBJ1-1; D is unclear. Germline CDR1 DFQATT, CDR2 SNEGSKA (reference sequence). CDR3 length: 14 amino acids. V was cut by 0 bases and J by 1 base, with 9 bases left in between. This chain's CDR3 is CSARDPHKNTEAFF. The CDR3 DNA follows: TGCAGTGCTAGAGACCCACACAAGAACACTGAAGCTTTCTTT.

The chain uses TRBV7-9 and TRBJ2-7, with TRBD1 matching over 10 bases. V gave up 4 bases and J gave up 6 bases; unmatched junction bases: 0. Germline V gene lookup returns CDR1 SEHNR and CDR2 FQNEAQ (reference sequence). This CDR3 is 12 amino acids long. The CDR3 nucleotides are TGTGCCAGCAGCTGGGACAGGGGCGAGCAGTACTTC. Protein sequence: CASSWDRGEQYF.

The V call is TRBV6-1, the J call TRBJ2-4, with a weak D call TRBD2 (6 bases). The CDR3 length is 14 residues. CDR1 and CDR2 (germline): MNHNS, SASEGT. V dropped 6 bases and J dropped 0 bases, with 9 bases sitting between them. In DNA, the CDR3 is TGTGCCAGCAGGGAGGGAAGAGCCAAAAACATTCAGTACTTC. Its translation is CASREGRAKNIQYF.